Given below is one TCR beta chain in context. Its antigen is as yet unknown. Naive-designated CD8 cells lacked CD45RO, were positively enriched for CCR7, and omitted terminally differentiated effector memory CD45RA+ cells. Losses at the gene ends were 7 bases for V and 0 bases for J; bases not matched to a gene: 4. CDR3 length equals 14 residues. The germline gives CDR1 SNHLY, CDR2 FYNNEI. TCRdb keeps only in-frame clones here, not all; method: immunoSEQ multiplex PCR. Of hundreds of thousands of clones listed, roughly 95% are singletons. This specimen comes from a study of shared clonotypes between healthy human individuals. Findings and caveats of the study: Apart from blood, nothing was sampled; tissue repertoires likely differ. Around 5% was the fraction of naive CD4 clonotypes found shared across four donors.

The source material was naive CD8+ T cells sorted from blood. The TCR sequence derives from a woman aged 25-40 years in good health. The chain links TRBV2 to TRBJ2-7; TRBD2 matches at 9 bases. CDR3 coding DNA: TGTGCCAGCATGCCTAGCGGGAACTCCTACGAGCAGTACTTC. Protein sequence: CASMPSGNSYEQYF.